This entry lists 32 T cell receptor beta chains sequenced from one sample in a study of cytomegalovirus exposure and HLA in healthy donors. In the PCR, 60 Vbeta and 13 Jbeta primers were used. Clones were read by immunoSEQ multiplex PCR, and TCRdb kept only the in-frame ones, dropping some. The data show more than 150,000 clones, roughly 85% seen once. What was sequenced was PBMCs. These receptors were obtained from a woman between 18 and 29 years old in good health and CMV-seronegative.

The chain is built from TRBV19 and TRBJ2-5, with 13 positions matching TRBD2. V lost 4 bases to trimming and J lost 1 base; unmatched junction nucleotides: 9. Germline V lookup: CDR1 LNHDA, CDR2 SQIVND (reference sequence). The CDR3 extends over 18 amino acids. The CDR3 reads CASSKTSGGLGGQETQYF. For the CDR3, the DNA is TGTGCCAGTAGTAAGACTAGCGGGGGGCTAGGGGGCCAAGAGACCCAGTACTTC.

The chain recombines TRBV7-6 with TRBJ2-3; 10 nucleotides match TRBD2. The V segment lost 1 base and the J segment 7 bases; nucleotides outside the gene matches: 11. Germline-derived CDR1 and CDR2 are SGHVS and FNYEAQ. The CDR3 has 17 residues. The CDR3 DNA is TGTGCCAGCAGCTTAGAATACCCAGCGGGGGGGCCGAATACGCAGTATTTT. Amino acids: CASSLEYPAGGPNTQYF.

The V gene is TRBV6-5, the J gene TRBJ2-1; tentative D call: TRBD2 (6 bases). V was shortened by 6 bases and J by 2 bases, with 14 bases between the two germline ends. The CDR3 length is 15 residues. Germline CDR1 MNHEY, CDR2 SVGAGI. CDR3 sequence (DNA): TGTGCCAGCAGCTTCTCTAGCGTACCCTACAATGAGCAGTTCTTC. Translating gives CASSFSSVPYNEQFF.

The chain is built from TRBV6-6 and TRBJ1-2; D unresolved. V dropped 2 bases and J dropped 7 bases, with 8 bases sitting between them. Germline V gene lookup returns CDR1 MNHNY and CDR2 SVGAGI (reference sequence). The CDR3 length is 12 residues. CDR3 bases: TGTGCCAGCAGTTACGAGGAGGGTGGCTACACCTTC. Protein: CASSYEEGGYTF.

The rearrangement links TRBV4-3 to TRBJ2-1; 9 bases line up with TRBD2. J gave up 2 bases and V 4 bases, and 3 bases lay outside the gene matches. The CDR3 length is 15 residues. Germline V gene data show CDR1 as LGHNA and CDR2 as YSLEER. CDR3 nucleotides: TGCGCCAGCAGCCTGACTAGCGGAGCCTACAATGAGCAGTTCTTC. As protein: CASSLTSGAYNEQFF.

CDR3 region: CASSYSSGVTQYF. CDR3 in DNA: TGTGCCAGCAGTTACTCGAGCGGAGTGACGCAGTATTTT. The chain carries TRBV6-5 and TRBJ2-3; the D gene is possibly TRBD2 (5 bases). The germline gives CDR1 MNHEY, CDR2 SVGAGI. The CDR3 is 13 residues long. Trimming pared 0 bases from V and 9 bases from J, leaving 10 bases between.

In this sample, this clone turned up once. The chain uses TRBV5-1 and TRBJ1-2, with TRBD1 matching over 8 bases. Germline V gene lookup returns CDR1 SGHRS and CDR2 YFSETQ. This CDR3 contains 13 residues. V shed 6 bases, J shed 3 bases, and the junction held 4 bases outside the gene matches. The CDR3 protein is CASTRGRDYGYTF. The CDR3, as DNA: TGCGCCAGCACCAGGGGGCGGGACTATGGCTACACCTTC. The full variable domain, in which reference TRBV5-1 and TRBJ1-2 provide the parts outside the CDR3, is KAGVTQTPRYLIKTRGQQVTLSCSPISGHRSVSWYQQTPGQGLQFLFEYFSETQRNKGNFPGRFSGRQFSNSRSEMNVSTLELGDSALYLCASTRGRDYGYTFGSGTRLTVV.

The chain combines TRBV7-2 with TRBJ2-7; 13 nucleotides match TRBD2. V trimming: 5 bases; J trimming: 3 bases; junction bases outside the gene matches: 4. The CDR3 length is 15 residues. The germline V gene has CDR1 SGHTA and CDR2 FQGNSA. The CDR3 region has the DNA TGTGCCAGCAGCCGGACTAGCGGGGGCATCTACGAGCAGTACTTC. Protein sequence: CASSRTSGGIYEQYF.

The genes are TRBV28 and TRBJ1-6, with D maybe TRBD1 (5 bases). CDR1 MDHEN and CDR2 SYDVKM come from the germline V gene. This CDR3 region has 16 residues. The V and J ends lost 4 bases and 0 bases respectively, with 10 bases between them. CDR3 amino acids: CASSWRQSSYNSPLHF. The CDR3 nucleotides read TGTGCCAGCAGTTGGCGACAGAGCTCCTATAATTCACCCCTCCACTTT.

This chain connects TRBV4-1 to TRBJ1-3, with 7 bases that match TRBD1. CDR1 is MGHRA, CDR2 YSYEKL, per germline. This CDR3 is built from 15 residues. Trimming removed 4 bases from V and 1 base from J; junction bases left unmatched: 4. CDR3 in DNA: TGCGCCAGCAGCCGACCAGGGGGGTCTGGAAACACCATATATTTT. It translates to CASSRPGGSGNTIYF.

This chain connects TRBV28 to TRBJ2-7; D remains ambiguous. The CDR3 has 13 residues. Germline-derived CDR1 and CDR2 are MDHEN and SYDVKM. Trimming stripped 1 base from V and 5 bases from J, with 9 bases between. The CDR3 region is CASSLLRLDEQYF. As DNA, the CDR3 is TGTGCCAGCAGTTTATTAAGGCTAGACGAGCAGTACTTC. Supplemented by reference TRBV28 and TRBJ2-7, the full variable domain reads DVKVTQSSRYLVKRTGEKVFLECVQDMDHENMFWYRQDPGLGLRLIYFSYDVKMKEKGDIPEGYSVSREKKERFSLILESASTNQTSMYLCASSLLRLDEQYFGPGTRLTVT.

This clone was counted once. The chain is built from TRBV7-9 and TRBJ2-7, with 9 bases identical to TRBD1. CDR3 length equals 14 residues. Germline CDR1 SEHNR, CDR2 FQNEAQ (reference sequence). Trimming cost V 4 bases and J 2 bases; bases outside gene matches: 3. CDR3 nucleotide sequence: TGTGCCAGCAGCTACAGACAGGGGGCCTACGAGCAGTACTTC. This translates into CASSYRQGAYEQYF.

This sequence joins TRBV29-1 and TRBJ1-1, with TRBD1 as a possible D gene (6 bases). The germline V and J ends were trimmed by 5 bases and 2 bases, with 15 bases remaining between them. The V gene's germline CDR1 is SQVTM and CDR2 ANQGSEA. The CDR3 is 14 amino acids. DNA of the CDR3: TGCAGCGTTCGGCAGGGGCACGGTAACACTGAAGCTTTCTTT. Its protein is CSVRQGHGNTEAFF.

The CDR3 DNA follows: TGTGCCAGCTCACCCACGACAGGACACAGCTATGGCTACACCTTC. It specifies CASSPTTGHSYGYTF. The chain employs TRBV18 and TRBJ1-2, with D tentatively TRBD1 (6 bases). Trimming stripped 3 bases from V and 4 bases from J, with 15 bases between. Germline V lookup: CDR1 KGHSH, CDR2 LQKENI. The CDR3 length is 15 residues.

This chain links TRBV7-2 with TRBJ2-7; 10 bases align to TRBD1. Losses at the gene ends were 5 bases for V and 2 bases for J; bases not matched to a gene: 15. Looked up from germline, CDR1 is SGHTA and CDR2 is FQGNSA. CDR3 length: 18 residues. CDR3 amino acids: CASSHRLIPGQGPYEQYF. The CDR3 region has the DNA TGTGCCAGCAGCCACCGCCTAATACCGGGACAGGGGCCCTACGAGCAGTACTTC.

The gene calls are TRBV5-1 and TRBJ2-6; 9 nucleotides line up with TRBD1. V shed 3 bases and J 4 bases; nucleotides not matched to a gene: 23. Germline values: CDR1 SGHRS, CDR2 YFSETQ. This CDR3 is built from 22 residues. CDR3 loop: CASSYPGEGDPTGGRGANVLTF. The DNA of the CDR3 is TGCGCCAGCAGCTACCCGGGGGAAGGGGACCCGACAGGGGGTAGAGGGGCCAACGTCCTGACTTTC. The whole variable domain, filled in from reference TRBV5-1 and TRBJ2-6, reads KAGVTQTPRYLIKTRGQQVTLSCSPISGHRSVSWYQQTPGQGLQFLFEYFSETQRNKGNFPGRFSGRQFSNSRSEMNVSTLELGDSALYLCASSYPGEGDPTGGRGANVLTFGAGSRLTVL.

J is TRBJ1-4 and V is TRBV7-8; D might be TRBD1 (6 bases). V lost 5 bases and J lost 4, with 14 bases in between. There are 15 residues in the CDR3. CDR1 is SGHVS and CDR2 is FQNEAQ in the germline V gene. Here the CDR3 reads CASSTWTEHNEKLFF. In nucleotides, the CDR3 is TGTGCCAGCAGCACCTGGACAGAACATAATGAAAAACTGTTTTTT.

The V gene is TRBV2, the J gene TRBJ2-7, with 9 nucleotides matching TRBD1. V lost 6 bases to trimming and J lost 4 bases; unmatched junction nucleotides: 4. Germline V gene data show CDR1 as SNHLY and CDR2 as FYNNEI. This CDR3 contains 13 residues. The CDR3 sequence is CASRPGQGYEQYF. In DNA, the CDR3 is TGTGCCAGCAGACCTGGACAGGGGTACGAGCAGTACTTC.

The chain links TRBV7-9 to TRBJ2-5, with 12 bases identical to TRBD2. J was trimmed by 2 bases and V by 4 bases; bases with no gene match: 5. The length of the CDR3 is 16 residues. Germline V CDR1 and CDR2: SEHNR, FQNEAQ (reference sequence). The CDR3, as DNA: TGTGCCAGCAGCTCCCGACTAGCGGGGGATCAAGAGACCCAGTACTTC. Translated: CASSSRLAGDQETQYF.

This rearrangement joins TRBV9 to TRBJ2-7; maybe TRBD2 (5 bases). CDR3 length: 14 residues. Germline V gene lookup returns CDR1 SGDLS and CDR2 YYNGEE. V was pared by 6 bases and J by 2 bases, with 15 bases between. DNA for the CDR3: TGTGCCAGCACCTCAGGCGGGCCTCCCTACGAGCAGTACTTC. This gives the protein CASTSGGPPYEQYF.

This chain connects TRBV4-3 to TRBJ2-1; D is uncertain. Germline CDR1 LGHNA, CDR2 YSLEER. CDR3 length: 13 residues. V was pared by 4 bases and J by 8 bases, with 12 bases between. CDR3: CASSREESYEQFF. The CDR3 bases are TGCGCCAGCAGCCGAGAAGAGAGCTATGAGCAGTTCTTC.

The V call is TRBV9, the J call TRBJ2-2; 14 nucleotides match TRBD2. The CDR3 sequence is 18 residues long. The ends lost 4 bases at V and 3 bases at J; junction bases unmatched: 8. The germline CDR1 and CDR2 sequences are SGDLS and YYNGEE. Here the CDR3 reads CASSKGLAGDQYTGELFF. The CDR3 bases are TGTGCCAGCAGCAAGGGACTAGCGGGGGACCAATACACCGGGGAGCTGTTTTTT.

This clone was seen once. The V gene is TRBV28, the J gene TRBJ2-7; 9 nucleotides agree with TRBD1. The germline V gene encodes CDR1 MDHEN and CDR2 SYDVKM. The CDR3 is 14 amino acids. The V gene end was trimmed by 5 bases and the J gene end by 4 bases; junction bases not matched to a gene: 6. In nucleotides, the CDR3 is TGTGCCAGCAGTCGGGGACAGGGCACATACGAGCAGTACTTC. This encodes CASSRGQGTYEQYF.

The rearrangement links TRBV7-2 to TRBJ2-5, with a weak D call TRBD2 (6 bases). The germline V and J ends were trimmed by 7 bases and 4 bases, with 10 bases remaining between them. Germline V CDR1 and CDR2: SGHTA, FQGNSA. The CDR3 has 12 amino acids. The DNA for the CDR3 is TGTGCCAGCACCTTGCGGGGAGAGACCCAGTACTTC. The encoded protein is CASTLRGETQYF. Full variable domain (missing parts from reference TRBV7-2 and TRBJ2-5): GAGVSQSPSNKVTEKGKDVELRCDPISGHTALYWYRQSLGQGLEFLIYFQGNSAPDKSGLPSDRFSAERTGGSVSTLTIQRTQQEDSAVYLCASTLRGETQYFGPGTRLLVL.

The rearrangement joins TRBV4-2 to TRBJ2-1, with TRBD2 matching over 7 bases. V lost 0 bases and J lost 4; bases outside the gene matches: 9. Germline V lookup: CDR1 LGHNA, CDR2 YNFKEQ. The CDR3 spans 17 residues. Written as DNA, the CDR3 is TGTGCCAGCAGCCAAGATCTAGCTAGCGGAGGATACAATGAGCAGTTCTTC. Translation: CASSQDLASGGYNEQFF.

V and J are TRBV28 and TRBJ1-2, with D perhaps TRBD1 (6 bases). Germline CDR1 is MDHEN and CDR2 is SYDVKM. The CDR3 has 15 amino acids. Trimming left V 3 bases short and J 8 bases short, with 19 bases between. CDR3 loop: CASSLGTQGMRGYTF. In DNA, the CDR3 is TGTGCCAGCAGTTTGGGGACCCAGGGGATGCGGGGCTACACCTTC.

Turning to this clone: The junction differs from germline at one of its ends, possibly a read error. CDR3: CASRETGSSYGQYF. CDR3 coding DNA: TGCGCCAGCAGAGAGACAGGGAGCTCCTACGGGCAGTACTTC. This rearrangement joins TRBV10-2 to TRBJ2-7; 7 positions match TRBD1. Germline V CDR1 and CDR2: WSHSY, SAAADI. The CDR3 spans 14 residues.

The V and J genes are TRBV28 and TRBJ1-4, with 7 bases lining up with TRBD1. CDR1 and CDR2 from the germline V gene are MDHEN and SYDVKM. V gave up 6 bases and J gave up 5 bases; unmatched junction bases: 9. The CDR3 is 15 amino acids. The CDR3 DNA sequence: TGTGCCAGCAGGCTCGGGGGACAGCAAAATGAAAAACTGTTTTTT. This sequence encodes CASRLGGQQNEKLFF.

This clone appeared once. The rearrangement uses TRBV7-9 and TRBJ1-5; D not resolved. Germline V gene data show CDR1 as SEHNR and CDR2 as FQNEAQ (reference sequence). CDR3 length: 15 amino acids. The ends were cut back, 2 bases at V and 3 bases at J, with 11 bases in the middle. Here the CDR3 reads CASSLFPGDNQPQHF. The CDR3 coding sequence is TGTGCCAGCAGCTTATTCCCCGGGGACAATCAGCCCCAGCATTTT.

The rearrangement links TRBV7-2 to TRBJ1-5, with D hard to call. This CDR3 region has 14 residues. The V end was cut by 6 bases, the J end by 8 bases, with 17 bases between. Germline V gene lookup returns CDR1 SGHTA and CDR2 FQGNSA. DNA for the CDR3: TGTGCCAGCAGTTCAAATGGTGGGAGAGAGCCCCAGCATTTT. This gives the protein CASSSNGGREPQHF. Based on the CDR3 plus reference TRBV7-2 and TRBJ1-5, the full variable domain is GAGVSQSPSNKVTEKGKDVELRCDPISGHTALYWYRQSLGQGLEFLIYFQGNSAPDKSGLPSDRFSAERTGGSVSTLTIQRTQQEDSAVYLCASSSNGGREPQHFGDGTRLSIL.

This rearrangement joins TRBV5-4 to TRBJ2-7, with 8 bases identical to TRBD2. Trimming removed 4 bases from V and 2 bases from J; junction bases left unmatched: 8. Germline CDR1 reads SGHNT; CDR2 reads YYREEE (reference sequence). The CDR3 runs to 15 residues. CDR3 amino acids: CASSQDRGGAYEQYF. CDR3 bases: TGTGCCAGCAGCCAAGATCGGGGGGGCGCCTACGAGCAGTACTTC. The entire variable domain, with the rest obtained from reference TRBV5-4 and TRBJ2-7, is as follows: ETGVTQSPTHLIKTRGQQVTLRCSSQSGHNTVSWYQQALGQGPQFIFQYYREEENGRGNFPPRFSGLQFPNYSSELNVNALELDDSALYLCASSQDRGGAYEQYFGPGTRLTVT.

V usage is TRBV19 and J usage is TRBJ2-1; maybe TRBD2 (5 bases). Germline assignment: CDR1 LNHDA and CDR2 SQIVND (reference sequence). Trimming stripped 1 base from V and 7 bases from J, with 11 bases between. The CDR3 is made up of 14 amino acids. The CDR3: CASSIAGSKNEQFF. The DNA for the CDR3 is TGTGCCAGTAGTATAGCGGGGTCAAAAAATGAGCAGTTCTTC.